These 25 T cell receptor beta chains originate from one sample sequenced in a study of regulatory T cells in long-lasting Graves disease (dated by TCRdb to 2020 to 2022). The library was produced with multiplex PCR. The listed sequencing device is Illumina HiSeq 4000. TCR beta libraries were built with iRepertoire HTBI primers and Arm-PCR amplification of CDR3 regions. TCRdb reanalyzed the raw reads on its own, using fastp at Q25 for trimming and MiXCR for clone calling, and kept in-frame beta chains. Duplicate CDR3 protein sequences are folded into a single record with the most common DNA and genes. Counted in this sample were some 600,000 distinct CDR3 sequences; 16% of them appeared once. Of the sample, around 13% is held by the ten largest clones. Reading the label with the study, this specimen's time point is: newly diagnosed GD, antithyroid drugs for less than 3 months. RNA was extracted from PBMCs in TRIzol for both TCR sequencing and RNA sequencing.

These sequences were also reported in another study, on T cells in Graves' hyperthyroidism and ophthalmopathy.

Here the sequenced sample was peripheral blood mononuclear cells (PBMCs), taken at new diagnosis, from a patient treated with antithyroid drugs. Receptors originate from a man aged 18 to 30 with Graves disease. Donor details come from another sample of the same person, matched by shared clones.

The rearrangement links TRBV5-1 to TRBJ2-2, with TRBD2 matching 8 bases. CDR3 length: 16 amino acids. V was clipped by 3 bases and J by 1 base; unmatched bases: 5. CDR1 and CDR2 from the germline V gene are SGHRS and YFSETQ. CDR3: CASSSQTSVNTGELFF. The CDR3 DNA reads TGCGCCAGCAGCTCTCAGACTAGCGTGAACACCGGGGAGCTGTTTTTT. The full variable domain, rest sourced from reference TRBV5-1 and TRBJ2-2, is KAGVTQTPRYLIKTRGQQVTLSCSPISGHRSVSWYQQTPGQGLQFLFEYFSETQRNKGNFPGRFSGRQFSNSRSEMNVSTLELGDSALYLCASSSQTSVNTGELFFGEGSRLTVL.

This clonotype was observed many times. The rearrangement uses TRBV6-5 and TRBJ1-2; D gene ambiguous. Trimming removed 3 bases at V and 2 bases at J, with 13 bases between. The CDR3 has 15 residues. Germline CDR1 and CDR2: MNHEY and SVGAGI. The CDR3: CASSYETLGNYGYTF. The CDR3 DNA is TGTGCCAGCAGTTATGAAACATTGGGGAACTATGGCTACACCTTC.

This clonotype was seen a few times. The V call is TRBV5-1, the J call TRBJ2-7, with 8 bases that match TRBD1. Losses at the gene ends were 3 bases for V and 5 bases for J; bases not matched to a gene: 7. Germline-derived CDR1 and CDR2 are SGHRS and YFSETQ. The CDR3 totals 14 residues. The CDR3 sequence: CASSSGGVINEQYF. The CDR3 DNA follows: TGCGCCAGCAGCTCAGGGGGCGTGATAAACGAGCAGTACTTC.

The gene calls are TRBV7-9 and TRBJ2-2; 10 bases agree with TRBD2. The V gene end was trimmed by 4 bases and the J gene end by 3 bases; junction bases not matched to a gene: 11. This CDR3 has 18 residues. Germline assignment: CDR1 SEHNR and CDR2 FQNEAQ (reference sequence). The CDR3 loop reads CASSSKGRTSGDTGELFF. The CDR3 DNA follows: TGTGCCAGCAGCTCCAAGGGGAGGACTAGCGGAGACACCGGGGAGCTGTTTTTT. Full variable domain (outside the CDR3, taken from reference TRBV7-9 and TRBJ2-2): DTGVSQNPRHKITKRGQNVTFRCDPISEHNRLYWYRQTLGQGPEFLTYFQNEAQLEKSRLLSDRFSAERPKGSFSTLEIQRTEQGDSAMYLCASSSKGRTSGDTGELFFGEGSRLTVL.

This clonotype was detected only a few times. The rearrangement joins TRBV5-4 to TRBJ2-2; 7 positions match TRBD1. CDR1 is SGHNT and CDR2 is YYREEE in the germline V gene (reference sequence). V gave up 4 bases and J gave up 3 bases; unmatched junction bases: 6. The CDR3 extends over 15 amino acids. The CDR3 spells CASSQNRGDTGELFF. The CDR3 nucleotides read TGTGCCAGCAGCCAAAACAGGGGTGACACCGGGGAGCTGTTTTTT.

This chain links TRBV29-1 with TRBJ1-4, with D perhaps matching TRBD1 (6 bases). Germline V lookup: CDR1 SQVTM, CDR2 ANQGSEA. Trimming took off 6 bases at V and 3 bases at J, with 11 bases between the two ends. This CDR3 region has 13 residues. The CDR3 here is CSVATGSNEKLFF. DNA for the CDR3: TGCAGCGTCGCTACAGGGTCTAATGAAAAACTGTTTTTT.

The V and J genes are TRBV11-1 and TRBJ2-2, with 7 bases aligning to TRBD2. The CDR3 totals 17 residues. Germline loops: CDR1 SGHAT, CDR2 FQDESV (reference sequence). J gave up 4 bases and V 6 bases, and 14 bases lay outside the gene matches. In DNA, the CDR3 is TGTGCCAGCAGTCCGAGGTCGGGAGGCGGCGGCACCGGGGAGCTGTTTTTT. As protein: CASSPRSGGGGTGELFF.

Only a few counts were recorded for this clonotype. V usage is TRBV19 and J usage is TRBJ1-1; D is undetermined. The V and J ends lost 3 bases and 8 bases respectively, with 7 bases between them. Germline lookup yields CDR1 LNHDA and CDR2 SQIVND (reference sequence). The CDR3 runs 11 residues. CDR3 loop: CASSIGQEAFF. CDR3 DNA sequence: TGTGCCAGTAGTATTGGTCAAGAAGCTTTCTTT.

This clonotype was seen many times. V is TRBV28 and J is TRBJ2-1; D remains unclear. CDR1 and CDR2 (germline): MDHEN, SYDVKM. The CDR3 length is 12 residues. The V gene lost 9 bases and the J gene lost 7 bases, with 13 bases spanning the gap. CDR3 region: CASKDLGNEQFF. The CDR3 DNA follows: TGTGCCAGTAAAGACTTGGGTAATGAGCAGTTCTTC. Full variable domain (outside the CDR3, taken from reference TRBV28 and TRBJ2-1): DVKVTQSSRYLVKRTGEKVFLECVQDMDHENMFWYRQDPGLGLRLIYFSYDVKMKEKGDIPEGYSVSREKKERFSLILESASTNQTSMYLCASKDLGNEQFFGPGTRLTVL.

This clonotype showed up many times. This chain links TRBV7-2 with TRBJ2-7; TRBD2 matches 10 bases. The CDR3 loop spans 14 amino acids. V lost 5 bases, J lost 3 bases, and 4 bases stayed unmatched. CDR1 and CDR2 (germline): SGHTA, FQGNSA. The CDR3 is CASSRRTSGYEQYF. CDR3 coding DNA: TGTGCCAGCAGCCGGAGGACTAGCGGCTACGAGCAGTACTTC. Drawing the rest from reference TRBV7-2 and TRBJ2-7, the complete variable domain is GAGVSQSPSNKVTEKGKDVELRCDPISGHTALYWYRQSLGQGLEFLIYFQGNSAPDKSGLPSDRFSAERTGGSVSTLTIQRTQQEDSAVYLCASSRRTSGYEQYFGPGTRLTVT.

The chain couples TRBV20-1 to TRBJ2-7, with D maybe TRBD1 (5 bases). Trimming cost V 3 bases and J 7 bases, with 13 bases left between them. Per germline, CDR1 DFQATT and CDR2 SNEGSKA (reference sequence). The CDR3 totals 12 residues. This CDR3 is CSASEHPGEQYF. CDR3 sequence (DNA): TGCAGTGCTAGTGAGCATCCAGGGGAGCAGTACTTC.

As for this clonotype: The junction and the germline gene differ at one end; a read error may be behind it. The V gene is TRBV3-1, the J gene TRBJ2-7, with D perhaps given as TRBD1 or TRBD2 (6 bases each). The V gene's germline CDR1 is LGHDT and CDR2 YNNKEL (reference sequence). CDR3 length: 14 amino acids. This CDR3 reads CASSNRRGTYEQCF. DNA for the CDR3: TGTGCCAGCAGCAACCGGAGGGGGACCTACGAGCAGTGCTTC.

This clonotype was detected only a few times. The rearrangement uses TRBV18 and TRBJ2-2, with D unclear. V lost 0 bases and J 2 bases, leaving 4 bases between the germline ends. Germline lookup yields CDR1 KGHSH and CDR2 LQKENI. The CDR3 sequence is 14 residues long. The CDR3 DNA sequence: TGTGCCAGCTCACCACCGGAAAACACCGGGGAGCTGTTTTTT. It translates to CASSPPENTGELFF.

This clonotype was detected a few times. The rearrangement uses TRBV18 and TRBJ2-2, with D tentatively TRBD1 (5 bases). V was clipped by 3 bases and J by 3 bases, with 8 bases between them. This CDR3 has 14 amino acids. CDR1 is KGHSH and CDR2 is LQKENI in the germline V gene. The DNA of the CDR3 is TGTGCCAGCTCACCGGACACATACACCGGGGAGCTGTTTTTT. Amino acids: CASSPDTYTGELFF.

The rearrangement links TRBV30 to TRBJ1-3; D is undetermined. Trimming took off 0 bases at V and 6 bases at J, with 3 bases between the two ends. The CDR3 sequence is 11 residues long. Germline CDR1 and CDR2: GTSNPN and SVGIG (reference sequence). The CDR3 spells CAWSVQNTIYF. CDR3 bases: TGTGCCTGGAGTGTACAAAACACCATATATTTT.

Worth noting for this clonotype: Likely a read error: the CDR3 ends without its conserved phenylalanine or tryptophan. V is TRBV28 and J is TRBJ1-2, with no clear D. The CDR3 contains 12 residues. Germline V lookup: CDR1 MDHEN, CDR2 SYDVKM. V was shortened by 2 bases and J by 4 bases, with 5 bases between the two germline ends. The CDR3 region is CASSLAAYGYTS. In nucleotides, the CDR3 is TGTGCCAGCAGTTTAGCAGCCTATGGCTACACCTCC.

This clonotype was counted ten times or more. V gene TRBV27 combines with J gene TRBJ2-5; 8 bases fit TRBD1. From germline, CDR1 is MNHEY and CDR2 SMNVEV (reference sequence). J was trimmed by 6 bases and V by 5 bases; bases with no gene match: 8. The CDR3 is made up of 14 amino acids. The CDR3 nucleotides read TGTGCCAGCAGTCCCCGACAGGGGTGGAAGACCCAGTACTTC. This codes for CASSPRQGWKTQYF.

This clonotype was picked up many times. This chain joins TRBV2 and TRBJ1-2, with TRBD1 as a possible D gene (6 bases). The germline V and J ends were trimmed by 8 bases and 4 bases, with 20 bases remaining between them. Germline assignment: CDR1 SNHLY and CDR2 FYNNEI. The CDR3 is made up of 15 amino acids. The DNA of the CDR3 is TGTGCCAGCCGGGGGGGGCAGGGCCCATCCTATGGCTACACCTTC. Protein product: CASRGGQGPSYGYTF.

This clonotype was seen repeatedly, ten times or more. DNA for the CDR3: TGTGCCAGCAGGCTAGCGGGGGGCGAGACCCAGTACTTC. Translated: CASRLAGGETQYF. The gene calls are TRBV19 and TRBJ2-5, with 11 bases aligning to TRBD2. Germline V gives CDR1 LNHDA, CDR2 SQIVND (reference sequence). CDR3 length: 13 amino acids. V shed 9 bases and J 5 bases; nucleotides not matched to a gene: 5. The full variable domain, rest sourced from reference TRBV19 and TRBJ2-5, is DGGITQSPKYLFRKEGQNVTLSCEQNLNHDAMYWYRQDPGQGLRLIYYSQIVNDFQKGDIAEGYSVSREKKESFPLTVTSAQKNPTAFYLCASRLAGGETQYFGPGTRLLVL.

There are a few counts of this clonotype. The genes are TRBV2 and TRBJ2-5; a possible D gene is TRBD2 (5 bases). V lost 5 bases and J 1 base, leaving 17 bases between the germline ends. The CDR3 length is 16 residues. Germline CDR1 and CDR2: SNHLY and FYNNEI. CDR3 in DNA: TGTGCCAGCAGTACCTTCGCCGGGAAGAGCCAAGAGACCCAGTACTTC. This gives the protein CASSTFAGKSQETQYF.

The rearrangement links TRBV29-1 to TRBJ2-7; 10 positions agree with TRBD1. V lost 4 bases to trimming and J lost 3 bases; unmatched junction nucleotides: 0. CDR3 length equals 12 residues. Germline loops: CDR1 SQVTM, CDR2 ANQGSEA. The CDR3 DNA follows: TGCAGCGTTGGGGACAGGGGCTACGAGCAGTACTTC. This translates into CSVGDRGYEQYF.

The chain uses TRBV5-1 and TRBJ1-6, with 9 bases fitting TRBD1. Per the germline V gene, CDR1 is SGHRS and CDR2 is YFSETQ. V lost 0 bases to trimming and J lost 8 bases; unmatched junction nucleotides: 6. This CDR3 is 16 amino acids long. Here the CDR3 DNA reads TGCGCCAGCAGCTTGGCCAGGGGACAGGGCGATTCACCCCTCCACTTT. Translated, it gives CASSLARGQGDSPLHF. Complete variable domain (other parts from reference TRBV5-1 and TRBJ1-6): KAGVTQTPRYLIKTRGQQVTLSCSPISGHRSVSWYQQTPGQGLQFLFEYFSETQRNKGNFPGRFSGRQFSNSRSEMNVSTLELGDSALYLCASSLARGQGDSPLHFGNGTRLTVT.

V usage is TRBV20-1 and J usage is TRBJ2-7, with no clear D. CDR1 is DFQATT and CDR2 is SNEGSKA in the germline V gene (reference sequence). CDR3 length: 13 amino acids. Trimming removed 1 base from V and 5 bases from J, with 12 bases in between. The CDR3 DNA reads as TGCAGTGCTAGAGTCCGGTTAGTGGACGAGCAGTACTTC. Translated: CSARVRLVDEQYF.

This clonotype has only a few counts. The chain recombines TRBV28 with TRBJ2-4, with D possibly TRBD1 on 6 matching bases. CDR1 is MDHEN, CDR2 SYDVKM, per germline. Trimming cost V 4 bases and J 0 bases, with 16 bases left between them. This CDR3 has 17 residues. The CDR3 reads CASSYEDSLLAKNIQYF. The DNA for the CDR3 is TGTGCCAGCAGTTACGAGGACAGCCTCTTAGCCAAAAACATTCAGTACTTC.

CDR3 DNA sequence: TGTGCCAGTAGTATAGCGGGCGGCGGGGAGCTGTTTTTT. Translation gives CASSIAGGGELFF. This chain joins TRBV19 and TRBJ2-2; D gene ambiguous. The ends were cut back, 1 base at V and 7 bases at J, with 7 bases in the middle. This CDR3 contains 13 residues. CDR1 is LNHDA and CDR2 is SQIVND in the germline V gene (reference sequence). The full variable domain, completed using reference TRBV19 and TRBJ2-2, is DGGITQSPKYLFRKEGQNVTLSCEQNLNHDAMYWYRQDPGQGLRLIYYSQIVNDFQKGDIAEGYSVSREKKESFPLTVTSAQKNPTAFYLCASSIAGGGELFFGEGSRLTVL.